A selection of T cell receptor beta chains follows, all from one sample in a study of technical replicates of blood from several donors. Using immunoSEQ multiplex PCR, the repertoire was profiled, and TCRdb retains in-frame clones only, with some absent. This sample has roughly 48,000 clones, with approximately 90% found just once. Sequencing used PBMCs. The receptor source for this set is a human donor in good health. Some clones in this sample may be carry-over from other donors' samples. Each CDR3 is given with its conserved first and last residue. The D gene is left open where the match is weak. Size is stated for part of the rows, as once, few or many counts, or as a class when the clone is expanded.

j_call | v_call | clone_size | d_call | cdr3_nt | cdr3_aa
TRBJ2-7 | TRBV5-4 | NA | TRBD1 | TGTGCCAGCAGCCCAAATACCGGGACAGGGGGAGAGCAGTACTTC | CASSPNTGTGGEQYF
TRBJ2-5 | TRBV25-1 | NA | NA | TGTGCCAGCAGTGAGGCGGCGGAAGAGACCCAGTACTTC | CASSEAAEETQYF
TRBJ2-5 | TRBV4-2 | once | NA | TGTGCCAGCAGCGGCTCGGACAAACAAGAGACCCAGTACTTC | CASSGSDKQETQYF
TRBJ2-1 | TRBV29-1 | NA | TRBD2 | TGCAGCGTCTATACTAGCGGGAGGGCCCTCGGTAATGAGCAGTTCTTC | CSVYTSGRALGNEQFF
TRBJ2-2 | TRBV7-3 | NA | TRBD2 | TGTGCCAGCAGCTTAATCCTAGCGGGGAGCACCGGGGAGCTGTTTTTT | CASSLILAGSTGELFF
TRBJ1-2 | TRBV4-2 | NA | NA | TGTGCCAGCAGCCAAGATATCGGGATGGGAGGCTACACCTTC | CASSQDIGMGGYTF
TRBJ2-1 | TRBV4-3 | NA | NA | TGCGCCAGCAGCCCCCAGTCGGAGACTATAGCCTACAATGAGCAGTTCTTC | CASSPQSETIAYNEQFF
TRBJ2-2 | TRBV5-1 | NA | TRBD2 | TGCGCCAGCAGCTCCCAACCGGGAGGGAACACCGGGGAGCTGTTTTTT | CASSSQPGGNTGELFF
TRBJ2-3 | TRBV4-1 | once | TRBD2 | TGCGCCAGCAGCCAAGAAGGTACGGGGGGAGGAGATACGCAGTATTTT | CASSQEGTGGGDTQYF
TRBJ2-3 | TRBV25-1 | NA | NA | TGTGCCAGCAGTGATCGGCAGGGTAGAGAAGATACGCAGTATTTT | CASSDRQGREDTQYF
TRBJ1-4 | TRBV5-1 | NA | NA | TGCGCCAGCAGCCCCGGGGGAGAGGAAAAACTGTTTTTT | CASSPGGEEKLFF
TRBJ2-1 | TRBV11-1 | NA | NA | TGTGCCAGCAGCTCCAGACTGGCGAGCTCCTACAATGAGCAGTTCTTC | CASSSRLASSYNEQFF
TRBJ2-1 | TRBV6-5 | NA | TRBD2 | TGTGCCAGCAGCCGGGGGAGACTAGCGGACAATGAGCAGTTCTTC | CASSRGRLADNEQFF
TRBJ2-5 | TRBV7-7 | NA | TRBD1 | TGTGCCAGCAGCTCGACAGGGACGGCCATGGGAGAGACCCAGTACTTC | CASSSTGTAMGETQYF
TRBJ2-7 | TRBV6-1 | NA | NA | TGTGCCAGCAGTGAAGACTACTCCTACGAGCAGTACTTC | CASSEDYSYEQYF
TRBJ2-7 | TRBV30 | once | TRBD2 | TGTGCCTGGAGCCCGGGACTAGGAACCTACGAGCAGTACTTC | CAWSPGLGTYEQYF
TRBJ1-5 | TRBV21-1 | NA | NA | TGTGCCAGCAGCCACCAGGGACAGGGAAATCAGCCCCAGCATTTT | CASSHQGQGNQPQHF
TRBJ1-3 | TRBV4-3 | NA | NA | TGCGCCAGCAGCCAATGGAGGGGATCTGGAAACACCATATATTTT | CASSQWRGSGNTIYF
TRBJ2-7 | TRBV11-2 | NA | NA | TGCGCCAGCAGCTTAGCTGGGGCAGGGTCCGAGCAGTACTTC | CASSLAGAGSEQYF
TRBJ1-2 | TRBV6-5 | NA | NA | TGTGCCAGCAGTTACAACTCCAGGGTGGACTATGGCTACACCTTC | CASSYNSRVDYGYTF
TRBJ2-5 | TRBV18 | NA | TRBD2 | TGTGCCAGCTCACTAGGACTAGGGGAGACCCAGTACTTC | CASSLGLGETQYF
TRBJ2-7 | TRBV27 | NA | NA | TGTGCCATCTACTGTACAGGGACCTACGAGCAGTACTTC | CAIYCTGTYEQYF
TRBJ2-7 | TRBV11-1 | NA | TRBD2 | TGTGCCAGCAGTCCCACTAGCGGCGGGGGTTCCTACGAGCAGTACTTC | CASSPTSGGGSYEQYF
TRBJ2-7 | TRBV7-6 | NA | NA | TGTGCCAGCAGCTTAGCGGCCCAGGGTCCTTACGAGCAGTACTTC | CASSLAAQGPYEQYF
TRBJ2-3 | TRBV5-1 | NA | NA | TGCGCCAGCAGCTTGGGAGTTACGCAGTATTTT | CASSLGVTQYF
TRBJ2-3 | TRBV5-1 | NA | NA | TGCGCCAGCACCGGAATAGCAGGCACAGATACGCAGTATTTT | CASTGIAGTDTQYF
TRBJ2-5 | TRBV5-4 | once | NA | TGTGCCAGCAGCTACTCTCCCAGCGGGGAGACCCAGTACTTC | CASSYSPSGETQYF
TRBJ2-3 | TRBV4-3 | NA | TRBD2 | TGCGCCAGCAGCCGCGGACTAGCGGGGACCCCGGGGGCAGATACGCAGTATTTT | CASSRGLAGTPGADTQYF
TRBJ2-1 | TRBV4-1 | NA | NA | TGCGCCAGCAGCCAAAGGGACTCCAAAGGGTGGAGCTCCTACAATGAGCAGTTCTTC | CASSQRDSKGWSSYNEQFF
TRBJ2-3 | TRBV2 | NA | TRBD2 | TGTGCCAGCAGCCTGGGAGGGGTAACTAGCACAGATACGCAGTATTTT | CASSLGGVTSTDTQYF
TRBJ1-1 | TRBV5-4 | NA | NA | TGTGCCAGCGGAGACCTGAACACTGAAGCTTTCTTT | CASGDLNTEAFF
TRBJ1-3 | TRBV27 | NA | NA | TGTGCCAGCAGTTCGGAGGCCCCTTCGCGGGGCCGTGGAAACACCATATATTTT | CASSSEAPSRGRGNTIYF
TRBJ2-3 | TRBV7-2 | NA | TRBD2 | TGTGCCAGCAGCCCCGGGACTAGCGGTGTAGATACGCAGTATTTT | CASSPGTSGVDTQYF
TRBJ1-2 | TRBV5-1 | NA | NA | TGCGCCAGCAGCCAATCGACTGATAACTATGGCGGCTACACCTTC | CASSQSTDNYGGYTF
TRBJ2-5 | TRBV7-3 | NA | NA | TGTGCCAGCAGCCTTCAACCGGGACAAGAGACCCAGTACTTC | CASSLQPGQETQYF
TRBJ2-3 | TRBV18 | NA | NA | TGTGCCAGCTCACGGGCAGGGCCCAGGGATACGCAGTATTTT | CASSRAGPRDTQYF
TRBJ2-1 | TRBV7-8 | NA | TRBD2 | TGTGCCAGCGGGACTAGCGGGAGGGATAGGTACAATGAGCAGTTCTTC | CASGTSGRDRYNEQFF
TRBJ1-2 | TRBV6-1 | NA | TRBD1 | TGTGCCAGCAGTTCCCTAGGGACAGGGGTAGGTGGCTACACCTTC | CASSSLGTGVGGYTF
TRBJ1-2 | TRBV11-1 | once | NA | TGTGCCAGCAGCTCGGGTCAGGGTTCAGGATACTATGGCTACACCTTC | CASSSGQGSGYYGYTF
TRBJ1-3 | TRBV5-4 | NA | NA | TGTGCCAGCAGCTTGCCCCAGGACACCATATATTTT | CASSLPQDTIYF
TRBJ2-4 | TRBV7-2 | NA | TRBD1 | TGTGCCAGCAGCCAAGAGACCGGGACAGACCAACTAGCCAAAAACATTCAGTACTTC | CASSQETGTDQLAKNIQYF
TRBJ2-7 | TRBV13 | NA | TRBD2 | TGTGCCAGCAGCTTCGGACGTCCCCGGCGGGGGGATACCTACGAGCAGTACTTC | CASSFGRPRRGDTYEQYF
TRBJ1-4 | TRBV7-8 | NA | TRBD1 | TGTGCCAGCAGCTTAGGCGGGACAGAACATGAAAAACTGTTTTTT | CASSLGGTEHEKLFF
TRBJ2-5 | TRBV10-3 | once | TRBD1 | TGTGCCATCAGTCCAAGCCCGTGGGGACAGGGGAAGGTGAGGGAGACCCAGTACTTC | CAISPSPWGQGKVRETQYF
TRBJ2-5 | TRBV4-3 | NA | TRBD1 | TGCGCCAGCAGCCAGGGGACAGCGAAGACCCAGTACTTC | CASSQGTAKTQYF
TRBJ1-6 | TRBV9 | NA | NA | TGTGCCAGCAGCTCCCAAGTGGGGGGGGTCGGATCACCCCTCCACTTT | CASSSQVGGVGSPLHF